This passage covers 18 T cell receptor beta chains from one sample sequenced in a study of Ad26.COV2.S vaccination and SARS-CoV-2 variants (dated by TCRdb to the early 2020s). The library was made by the immunoSEQ multiplex PCR assay. The table was pulled from immuneACCESS by TCRdb, which kept in-frame rearrangements only. Such tables lose some clones; where checked, under half of the loss comes from unresolved V genes, and the rest has no known cause. Counted in this sample were some 390,000 clones; 75% to 90% of them appeared once. Jointly, the top ten make up over 1.5% of the sample. Read against the paper, the sample's treatment or condition label means: around 19 received Ad26.COV2.S at low or high dose, single or two shots; 5 received placebo; per-sample allocation not given. Repertoires of vaccine and placebo recipients were sequenced from samples taken on day 63 after the first injection.

The sample here was peripheral blood, taken in a trial of Ad26.COV2.S vaccine versus placebo. All receptors derive from a person between 18 and 59 years old who received the Ad26.COV2.S COVID-19 vaccine or a placebo.

The J gene is TRBJ2-1, the V gene TRBV11-3; possibly TRBD1 for D (6 bases). The CDR3 contains 12 residues. The V gene lost 3 bases and the J gene lost 8 bases, with 8 bases spanning the gap. The germline CDR1 and CDR2 sequences are SGHNT and YENEEA. This CDR3 is CASSLGAHEQFF. Written as DNA, the CDR3 is TGTGCCAGCAGCTTGGGGGCCCATGAGCAGTTCTTC.

The chain has TRBV9 and TRBJ1-3, with D unresolved. V was pared by 3 bases and J by 4 bases, with 8 bases between. The CDR3 runs 13 residues. The germline V gene has CDR1 SGDLS and CDR2 YYNGEE. CDR3 in amino acids: CASSGPPGNTIYF. The CDR3 nucleotides are TGTGCCAGCAGCGGCCCCCCCGGAAACACCATATATTTT.

The rearrangement uses TRBV7-9 and TRBJ1-4; D is possibly TRBD1 (6 bases). Germline assignment: CDR1 SEHNR and CDR2 FQNEAQ (reference sequence). The CDR3 is 15 amino acids. Trimming stripped 5 bases from V and 7 bases from J, with 17 bases between. CDR3: CASSMGHSDGEKLFF. Written as DNA, the CDR3 is TGTGCCAGCAGCATGGGACACTCCGACGGTGAAAAACTGTTTTTT.

The chain employs TRBV6-2 or TRBV6-3 and TRBJ1-3; no clear D gene. The V gene lost 0 bases and the J gene lost 0 bases, with 6 bases spanning the gap. Germline V CDR1 and CDR2: MNHEY, SVGEGT. There are 15 residues in the CDR3. CDR3 in amino acids: CASSYSTSSGNTIYF. The CDR3 bases are TGTGCCAGCAGTTACTCGACGAGCTCTGGAAACACCATATATTTT.

Notes on this clone: In the same sample, other DNA sequences code for this CDR3. The V call is TRBV3-1 (or the pseudogene TRBV3-2), the J call TRBJ1-1; D is uncertain. The CDR3 is 16 residues long. With 0 bases removed from V and 2 bases from J, the gap between germline ends came to 13 bases. The germline V gene has CDR1 LGHDT and CDR2 YNNKEL (reference sequence). The CDR3 nucleotides read TGTGCCAGCAGCCAAGACGGGCGTGGGCCCAACACTGAAGCTTTCTTT. Translated, it gives CASSQDGRGPNTEAFF.

This clone came up once. V is TRBV25-1 and J is TRBJ2-1; 7 bases map to TRBD2. The germline V gene encodes CDR1 MGHDK and CDR2 SYGVNS. V trimming: 2 bases; J trimming: 3 bases; junction bases outside the gene matches: 4. This CDR3 spans 15 amino acids. CDR3 in DNA: TGTGCCAGCAGTGAAATGGGCGGGAGCTACAATGAGCAGTTCTTC. This gives the protein CASSEMGGSYNEQFF. Using reference TRBV25-1 and TRBJ2-1 for the parts outside the CDR3, the full variable domain is EADIYQTPRYLVIGTGKKITLECSQTMGHDKMYWYQQDPGMELHLIHYSYGVNSTEKGDLSSESTVSRIRTEHFPLTLESARPSHTSQYLCASSEMGGSYNEQFFGPGTRLTVL.

This chain uses TRBV29-1 with TRBJ2-1, with 7 bases that match TRBD2. CDR1 and CDR2 from the germline V gene are SQVTM and ANQGSEA. This CDR3 has 15 residues. The ends lost 3 bases at V and 0 bases at J; junction bases unmatched: 5. The CDR3 coding sequence is TGCAGCGTTGAGAATACGGGAGGCTCCTACAATGAGCAGTTCTTC. Encoded protein: CSVENTGGSYNEQFF.

This chain connects TRBV13 to TRBJ2-1, with 14 nucleotides matching TRBD2. The CDR3 sequence is 17 residues long. From germline, CDR1 is PRHDT and CDR2 FYEKMQ (reference sequence). After removal of 2 bases from V and 7 bases from J, the junction contained 7 bases not matched to a gene. The CDR3, as DNA: TGTGCCAGCAGCTTATGGAGACTAGCGGGAGGGAGTAATGAGCAGTTCTTC. Translated, it gives CASSLWRLAGGSNEQFF.

The chain recombines TRBV7-3 with TRBJ1-4; 9 bases align to TRBD1. Germline assignment: CDR1 SGHTA and CDR2 FQGTGA. Trimming removed 5 bases from V and 1 base from J; junction bases left unmatched: 2. CDR3 length: 15 residues. CDR3 region: CASSPTGGTNEKLFF. The CDR3 DNA follows: TGTGCCAGCAGCCCGACAGGGGGAACTAATGAAAAACTGTTTTTT.

CDR3 in amino acids: CASSLRLAGFTGELFF. CDR3 bases: TGTGCCAGCAGCTTACGGCTAGCGGGCTTCACCGGGGAGCTGTTTTTT. The chain couples TRBV11-3 to TRBJ2-2, with TRBD2 matching 8 bases. Germline loops: CDR1 SGHNT, CDR2 YENEEA. Trimming took 2 bases from V and 4 from J; bases not matched to a gene: 6. The CDR3 has 16 amino acids.

This rearrangement joins TRBV28 to TRBJ1-2; D possibly corresponds to TRBD1 (6 bases). V lost 2 bases and J 6 bases, leaving 16 bases between the germline ends. The CDR3 runs 15 residues. The germline V gene encodes CDR1 MDHEN and CDR2 SYDVKM. The CDR3 DNA follows: TGTGCCAGCAGTTTACCTTCTGCAGGGGAACATGGCTACACCTTC. This encodes CASSLPSAGEHGYTF.

This chain joins TRBV19 and TRBJ2-7; D remains ambiguous. The CDR3 is 15 residues long. V lost 3 bases, J lost 0 bases, and 12 bases lay in between. The germline V gene encodes CDR1 LNHDA and CDR2 SQIVND (reference sequence). Written as DNA, the CDR3 is TGTGCCAGTAGTATTCTGGCTAGGAGCTCCTACGAGCAGTACTTC. Its translation: CASSILARSSYEQYF.

This chain connects TRBV3-1 (or the pseudogene TRBV3-2) to TRBJ2-7; 11 positions match TRBD2. The CDR3 loop spans 16 amino acids. The germline V gene encodes CDR1 LGHDT and CDR2 YNNKEL (reference sequence). Unmatched junction bases numbered 4, after V lost 2 bases and J lost 1 base. The CDR3 DNA follows: TGTGCCAGCAGCCAATTTACTAGCGGGAGATCCTACGAGCAGTACTTC. This translates into CASSQFTSGRSYEQYF.

The V call is TRBV19, the J call TRBJ1-1; D remains ambiguous. The CDR3 spans 14 residues. Germline V gene data show CDR1 as LNHDA and CDR2 as SQIVND (reference sequence). V shed 3 bases and J shed 1 base, with 9 bases lying between them. The CDR3 region has the DNA TGTGCCAGTAGTATTGGGCCCAGGAACACTGAAGCTTTCTTT. Encoded protein: CASSIGPRNTEAFF.

V usage is TRBV5-1 and J usage is TRBJ1-2; D unclear. The V end lost 1 base, the J end lost 8 bases, and 12 bases lay between the germline ends. Germline lookup yields CDR1 SGHRS and CDR2 YFSETQ. The CDR3 has 13 amino acids. The CDR3 nucleotides are TGCGCCAGCAGCTTGAACAGAGTTATGGGCTACACCTTC. The encoded protein is CASSLNRVMGYTF. Variable domain in full (rest from reference TRBV5-1 and TRBJ1-2): KAGVTQTPRYLIKTRGQQVTLSCSPISGHRSVSWYQQTPGQGLQFLFEYFSETQRNKGNFPGRFSGRQFSNSRSEMNVSTLELGDSALYLCASSLNRVMGYTFGSGTRLTVV.

V usage is TRBV28 and J usage is TRBJ2-7; D may be TRBD1 or TRBD2 (5 bases each). V lost 3 bases, J lost 2 bases, and 8 bases lay in between. CDR1 is MDHEN, CDR2 SYDVKM, per germline. The CDR3 totals 13 residues. CDR3 DNA: TGTGCCAGCAGTTTTTCGGGGCCCTACGAGCAGTACTTC. This gives the protein CASSFSGPYEQYF.

The rearrangement uses TRBV2 and TRBJ1-6; D possibly corresponds to TRBD1 (5 bases). The V and J ends lost 3 bases and 7 bases respectively, with 10 bases between them. Germline CDR1 and CDR2: SNHLY and FYNNEI. The CDR3 is 14 amino acids. CDR3: CASSESGLNSPLHF. The CDR3 DNA is TGTGCCAGCAGTGAGTCAGGGTTGAATTCACCCCTCCACTTT.

The CDR3 is CASNPLDRAKTQYF. In nucleotides, the CDR3 is TGTGCCAGCAACCCTCTGGACAGGGCGAAGACCCAGTACTTC. The rearrangement joins TRBV2 to TRBJ2-5; 8 bases agree with TRBD1. V shed 7 bases, J shed 6 bases, and the junction held 10 bases outside the gene matches. This CDR3 is 14 amino acids long. In germline, CDR1 is SNHLY, CDR2 FYNNEI.